This T cell receptor (beta chain) was found in a study of radiotherapy plus CTLA-4 blockade in lung cancer. General study points: Clones of tumor-derived TCRs expanded in blood after radiotherapy plus ipilimumab.

Germline assignment: CDR1 MDHEN and CDR2 SYDVKM. J lost 7 bases, V lost 4 bases, and 9 bases had no gene match. This CDR3 comprises 15 residues. TCRdb's copy holds only in-frame clones and misses some; the assay was immunoSEQ multiplex PCR. The sample lists 120,000 or so clones; about 83% were seen once. This clone has just a few counts. Its antigen is undetermined. The material sequenced was peripheral blood, taken from a patient treated with radiotherapy plus ipilimumab. This chain connects TRBV28 to TRBJ1-1; 10 bases are a match to TRBD1. This TCR derives from a human donor with non-small cell lung cancer who had a partial response to radiotherapy plus ipilimumab. CDR3 bases: TGTGCCAGCAGTTCGACCGGGACAGGGGACATTGAAGCTTTCTTT. Protein: CASSSTGTGDIEAFF.